This passage covers 9 T cell receptor beta chains from one sample sequenced in a study of blood T cell repertoires in COVID-19. TCRdb's copy holds only in-frame clones and misses some; the assay was immunoSEQ multiplex PCR. The repertoire consists of 130,000 or so clones, with approximately 84% occurring once and the leading ten covering less than 15%. Specimen: peripheral blood. Receptor source: a woman aged 55-70 years with acute or convalescent COVID-19.

As regards this clone: Additional DNA sequences in this sample encode the identical CDR3. The chain uses TRBV12-3 or TRBV12-4 and TRBJ1-1; D call uncertain. The CDR3 sequence is 11 residues long. With 5 bases removed from V and 1 base from J, the gap between germline ends came to 2 bases. The chain's CDR3 is CASSRNTEAFF. In DNA form, the CDR3 reads TGTGCCAGCAGTCGGAACACTGAAGCTTTCTTT.

The rearrangement uses TRBV19 and TRBJ2-1; possibly TRBD1 for D (5 bases). The CDR3 extends over 13 amino acids. Trimming stripped 9 bases from V and 7 bases from J, with 16 bases between. Germline V gives CDR1 LNHDA, CDR2 SQIVND (reference sequence). The CDR3 spells CASSGQGLNEQFF. For the CDR3, the DNA is TGTGCCAGCTCAGGGCAGGGTTTGAATGAGCAGTTCTTC.

This clone was seen a single time. The chain links TRBV5-1 to TRBJ1-3, with a weak D call TRBD1 (5 bases). The CDR3 length is 15 residues. Germline-derived CDR1 and CDR2 are SGHRS and YFSETQ. Trimming took 4 bases from V and 0 from J, leaving 11 bases between them. CDR3 region: CASSPGLSSGNTIYF. The DNA for the CDR3 is TGCGCCAGCAGCCCGGGACTGTCCTCTGGAAACACCATATATTTT.

This clone was observed a few times. This chain joins TRBV27 and TRBJ1-4; 7 nucleotides agree with TRBD1. V lost 8 bases to trimming and J lost 2 bases; unmatched junction nucleotides: 5. This CDR3 has 14 residues. Germline assignment: CDR1 MNHEY and CDR2 SMNVEV (reference sequence). The CDR3 protein is CASGRQGTNEKLFF. DNA for the CDR3: TGTGCCAGCGGCCGACAGGGCACTAATGAAAAACTGTTTTTT.

The table lists this clone with a few counts. Other DNA sequences of this sample code for an identical CDR3. The gene calls are TRBV20-1 and TRBJ2-7; D is uncertain. V lost 3 bases and J lost 5, with 8 bases in between. Germline V lookup: CDR1 DFQATT, CDR2 SNEGSKA (reference sequence). The CDR3 loop spans 11 amino acids. The CDR3 is CSASSGHEQYV. The CDR3 nucleotides are TGCAGTGCTAGTTCCGGTCACGAGCAGTACGTC.

V and J are TRBV5-6 and TRBJ2-2; weak D call: TRBD1 (6 bases). CDR3 length equals 16 residues. CDR1 is SGHDT, CDR2 YYEEEE, per germline. Trimming removed 1 base from V and 2 bases from J, with 12 bases in between. The CDR3 DNA reads as TGTGCCAGCAGCTTGCTACAGGGCGTAAACACCGGGGAGCTGTTTTTT. It is translated as CASSLLQGVNTGELFF. The full variable domain, rest sourced from reference TRBV5-6 and TRBJ2-2, is DAGVTQSPTHLIKTRGQQVTLRCSPKSGHDTVSWYQQALGQGPQFIFQYYEEEERQRGNFPDRFSGHQFPNYSSELNVNALLLGDSALYLCASSLLQGVNTGELFFGEGSRLTVL.

This sequence joins TRBV19 and TRBJ2-1, with D possibly TRBD1 on 7 matching bases. Trimming shortened V by 3 bases and J by 8 bases, and 23 bases separated the two germline ends. This CDR3 contains 17 residues. Per germline, CDR1 LNHDA and CDR2 SQIVND (reference sequence). This CDR3 is CASSIIGGGDLIHEQFF. CDR3 sequence (DNA): TGTGCCAGTAGTATCATAGGAGGGGGCGATCTGATTCATGAGCAGTTCTTC.

The chain links TRBV24-1 to TRBJ2-1, with TRBD1 matching 9 bases. V trimming: 3 bases; J trimming: 7 bases; junction bases outside the gene matches: 6. This CDR3 is 15 amino acids long. CDR1 is KGHDR, CDR2 SFDVKD, per germline. CDR3 sequence: CATSDGGTGHNEQFF. The CDR3 nucleotides are TGTGCCACCAGTGATGGGGGGACAGGGCATAATGAGCAGTTCTTC.

Details on this clone: Other DNA sequences in the same sample also yield this CDR3. This chain uses TRBV19 with TRBJ1-1, with no clear D. Per germline, CDR1 LNHDA and CDR2 SQIVND (reference sequence). Between the trimmed V and J ends, which lost 0 bases and 5 bases, there was a span of 7 bases. The CDR3 is 13 amino acids. The CDR3 nucleotides are TGTGCCAGTAGTATAGATCCGGGGACTGAAGCTTTCTTT. Its protein product is CASSIDPGTEAFF.